One and the same sample provided the 25 T cell receptor beta chains below, sequenced in a study of OX40 agonist ivuxolimab in advanced cancers. Only in-frame clones appear in the TCRdb table, and some are missing; sequencing was by immunoSEQ multiplex PCR. The table includes more than 80,000 clones, about 92% detected once. The sample here was CD4+ or CD8+ T cells sorted from blood, taken in a trial of the OX40 agonist ivuxolimab. The source of these receptors is an adult with an advanced solid tumor such as melanoma, head and neck, liver or kidney cancer.

This chain connects TRBV6-1 to TRBJ2-1, with TRBD1 matching over 9 bases. The CDR3 sequence is 15 residues long. The V and J ends lost 6 bases and 10 bases, in that order; junction bases with no gene match: 13. Germline CDR1 reads MNHNS; CDR2 reads SASEGT. CDR3 in DNA: TGTGCCAGCAGGGACAGGGGAGGGGTGATAGGCGAGCAGTTCTTC. Translated, it gives CASRDRGGVIGEQFF.

The CDR3 spells CASREVGNQPQHF. The CDR3 DNA is TGTGCCAGCAGAGAAGTTGGGAATCAGCCCCAGCATTTT. The chain joins TRBV6-5 to TRBJ1-5; no definite D call. The CDR3 has 13 amino acids. The V gene's germline CDR1 is MNHEY and CDR2 SVGAGI. V lost 6 bases and J 4 bases, leaving 10 bases between the germline ends.

This clone was counted between two and nine times. The chain uses TRBV10-3 and TRBJ1-5; TRBD1 agrees at 9 bases. CDR3 length equals 13 residues. Germline V gene sequence: CDR1 ENHRY, CDR2 SYGVKD. Trimming cost V 9 bases and J 6 bases; bases outside gene matches: 6. The CDR3 nucleotides are TGTGCCATGACCCAGGGACAGGGTCAGCCCCAGCATTTT. Translation: CAMTQGQGQPQHF.

The genes are TRBV7-9 and TRBJ2-3, with D unresolved. This CDR3 comprises 13 residues. V gave up 1 base and J gave up 5 bases, with 7 bases separating them. Per the germline V gene, CDR1 is SEHNR and CDR2 is FQNEAQ (reference sequence). Here the CDR3 reads CASSLGALDTQYF. The CDR3 DNA follows: TGTGCCAGCAGCTTAGGGGCCCTAGATACGCAGTATTTT.

V gene TRBV5-1 combines with J gene TRBJ2-2; D is perhaps TRBD2 (5 bases). The CDR3 spans 15 residues. Trimming took 4 bases from V and 4 from J, leaving 14 bases between them. Germline V gene lookup returns CDR1 SGHRS and CDR2 YFSETQ. The CDR3 loop is CASSPEVRATGELFF. CDR3 nucleotide sequence: TGCGCCAGCAGCCCGGAGGTTCGAGCCACCGGGGAGCTGTTTTTT. Supplemented by reference TRBV5-1 and TRBJ2-2, the full variable domain reads KAGVTQTPRYLIKTRGQQVTLSCSPISGHRSVSWYQQTPGQGLQFLFEYFSETQRNKGNFPGRFSGRQFSNSRSEMNVSTLELGDSALYLCASSPEVRATGELFFGEGSRLTVL.

The chain recombines TRBV25-1 with TRBJ1-2; D is unresolved. The CDR3 consists of 14 residues. Germline CDR1 MGHDK, CDR2 SYGVNS. V was pared by 3 bases and J by 3 bases, with 11 bases between. CDR3 sequence: CASSEHAGHYGYTF. DNA for the CDR3: TGTGCCAGCAGTGAGCATGCAGGCCACTATGGCTACACCTTC.

The chain is built from TRBV6-1 and TRBJ1-5; no clear D. From germline, CDR1 is MNHNS and CDR2 SASEGT. The CDR3 totals 15 residues. V was cut by 4 bases and J by 1 base, with 11 bases left in between. DNA for the CDR3: TGTGCCAGCAGTGGAGATAGGGCAAGCAATCAGCCCCAGCATTTT. It yields the protein CASSGDRASNQPQHF.

CDR3 DNA sequence: TGTGCCAGCAGCAGGGGCAAAAGAGATACGCAGTATTTT. Amino acid sequence: CASSRGKRDTQYF. The V gene is TRBV7-3, the J gene TRBJ2-3; D possibly corresponds to TRBD1 (5 bases). Deletions cut 5 bases from V and 5 bases from J, with 11 bases between. Germline V CDR1 and CDR2: SGHTA, FQGTGA. This CDR3 has 13 residues.

The rearrangement joins TRBV11-2 to TRBJ1-6; D may be TRBD1 (6 bases). The CDR3 is 14 amino acids. From germline, CDR1 is SGHAT and CDR2 FQNNGV. The V gene lost 4 bases and the J gene lost 7 bases, with 11 bases spanning the gap. In nucleotides, the CDR3 is TGTGCCAGCAGCTCCAGGACAGACAATTCACCCCTCCACTTT. This translates into CASSSRTDNSPLHF.

V usage is TRBV7-3 and J usage is TRBJ2-1, with 8 bases fitting TRBD2. V shed 5 bases, J shed 8 bases, and the junction held 8 bases outside the gene matches. The CDR3 is 14 residues long. The germline gives CDR1 SGHTA, CDR2 FQGTGA. CDR3 protein: CASSLGGALDEQFF. In DNA, the CDR3 is TGTGCCAGCAGCCTCGGGGGGGCCCTCGATGAGCAGTTCTTC.

The chain couples TRBV28 to TRBJ1-3; TRBD1 might be the D (5 bases). Germline lookup yields CDR1 MDHEN and CDR2 SYDVKM. The CDR3 runs to 15 residues. V lost 6 bases and J 4 bases, leaving 16 bases between the germline ends. The CDR3 coding sequence is TGTGCCAGCAGCCAAACGGGGGTATACGGAAACACCATATATTTT. It specifies CASSQTGVYGNTIYF.

The chain links TRBV6-5 to TRBJ2-6, with unresolved D. V gave up 8 bases and J gave up 5 bases, with 10 bases separating them. The CDR3 sequence is 13 residues long. The germline V gene has CDR1 MNHEY and CDR2 SVGAGI. CDR3 sequence (DNA): TGTGCCAGCTATCGAGGCTGGGCCAACGTCCTGACTTTC. Translated: CASYRGWANVLTF.

This clone was recorded only once. The chain uses TRBV12-5 and TRBJ1-1; a weak D match, TRBD1 (6 bases). This CDR3 comprises 13 residues. Per germline, CDR1 LGHNT and CDR2 FRNRAP. Trimming removed 6 bases from V and 5 bases from J, with 13 bases in between. The chain's CDR3 is CASGVEQGTEAFF. The CDR3 DNA is TGTGCTAGTGGCGTCGAGCAGGGGACTGAAGCTTTCTTT.

This chain connects TRBV4-3 to TRBJ1-1; weak D call: TRBD1 (5 bases). CDR1 is LGHNA and CDR2 is YSLEER in the germline V gene. The V end lost 0 bases, the J end lost 3 bases, and 8 bases lay between the germline ends. The CDR3 contains 14 residues. CDR3: CASSQDTGDTEAFF. The CDR3, as DNA: TGCGCCAGCAGCCAAGATACGGGGGACACTGAAGCTTTCTTT.

The chain recombines TRBV30 with TRBJ2-6; 9 bases align to TRBD1. This CDR3 region has 15 residues. V lost 3 bases, J lost 2 bases, and 2 bases stayed unmatched. Germline V gives CDR1 GTSNPN, CDR2 SVGIG (reference sequence). The CDR3 DNA follows: TGTGCCTGGAGGCGGACAGGGGCTGGGGCCAACGTCCTGACTTTC. Encoded protein: CAWRRTGAGANVLTF.

CDR3 region: CASLQGQPSTEAFF. The CDR3, as DNA: TGTGCCAGCCTACAGGGACAGCCAAGCACTGAAGCTTTCTTT. This chain joins TRBV6-6 and TRBJ1-1, with 7 bases matching TRBD1. CDR1 is MNHNY and CDR2 is SVGAGI in the germline V gene (reference sequence). The CDR3 runs 14 residues. J was trimmed by 4 bases and V by 8 bases; bases with no gene match: 10.

V and J are TRBV30 and TRBJ1-3; D possibly corresponds to TRBD1 (6 bases). V was trimmed by 1 base and J by 4 bases, leaving 17 bases between them. The length of the CDR3 is 16 residues. Per the germline V gene, CDR1 is GTSNPN and CDR2 is SVGIG (reference sequence). For the CDR3, the DNA is TGTGCCTGGAGTGCCCTGAGTGGGGGCTTCGGAAACACCATATATTTT. Encoded protein: CAWSALSGGFGNTIYF. Full variable domain (rest looked up from reference TRBV30 and TRBJ1-3): SQTIHQWPATLVQPVGSPLSLECTVEGTSNPNLYWYRQAAGRGLQLLFYSVGIGQISSEVPQNLSASRPQDRQFILSSKKLLLSDSGFYLCAWSALSGGFGNTIYFGEGSWLTVV.

The rearrangement joins TRBV7-2 to TRBJ1-2, with 10 bases that match TRBD1. The germline V gene has CDR1 SGHTA and CDR2 FQGNSA. Trimming removed 4 bases from V and 2 bases from J; junction bases left unmatched: 4. This CDR3 comprises 15 residues. The CDR3 region has the DNA TGTGCCAGCAGCTGGGACAGGGGAATCAACTATGGCTACACCTTC. The encoded protein is CASSWDRGINYGYTF.

The rearrangement joins TRBV2 to TRBJ2-5, with D uncertain. This CDR3 is built from 11 residues. Trimming pared 5 bases from V and 0 bases from J, leaving 1 base between. The germline CDR1 and CDR2 sequences are SNHLY and FYNNEI. The CDR3 nucleotides read TGTGCCAGCAGTTACCAAGAGACCCAGTACTTC. Protein product: CASSYQETQYF. Using reference TRBV2 and TRBJ2-5 for the parts outside the CDR3, the full variable domain is EPEVTQTPSHQVTQMGQEVILRCVPISNHLYFYWYRQILGQKVEFLVSFYNNEISEKSEIFDDQFSVERPDGSNFTLKIRSTKLEDSAMYFCASSYQETQYFGPGTRLLVL.

Comment on this clone: The junction does not match germline at one end; this may be a read error. The chain carries TRBV4-3 and TRBJ1-6; no definite D call. Germline V gives CDR1 LGHNA, CDR2 YSLEER. The CDR3 is 13 residues long. CDR3 in amino acids: CASSPVLNSPFHF. The DNA of the CDR3 is TGCGCCAGCAGCCCGGTTCTTAATTCACCCTTCCACTTT.

This clone was seen more than once but under ten times. CDR3 loop: CAWNPGQGTYGYTF. CDR3 coding DNA: TGTGCCTGGAACCCGGGACAGGGAACCTATGGCTACACCTTC. The chain is built from TRBV30 and TRBJ1-2, with 9 bases that match TRBD1. Germline-derived CDR1 and CDR2 are GTSNPN and SVGIG (reference sequence). The CDR3 sequence is 14 residues long. V shed 4 bases and J 4 bases; nucleotides not matched to a gene: 7. Together with reference TRBV30 and TRBJ1-2, the CDR3 gives the full variable domain: SQTIHQWPATLVQPVGSPLSLECTVEGTSNPNLYWYRQAAGRGLQLLFYSVGIGQISSEVPQNLSASRPQDRQFILSSKKLLLSDSGFYLCAWNPGQGTYGYTFGSGTRLTVV.

This sequence joins TRBV28 and TRBJ1-2; TRBD1 agrees at 8 bases. The V segment lost 11 bases and the J segment 3 bases; nucleotides outside the gene matches: 14. Germline values: CDR1 MDHEN, CDR2 SYDVKM. There are 15 residues in the CDR3. The CDR3 nucleotides read TGTGCCGCCCAAGGACAGGGACCTCATGACTATGGCTACACCTTC. This sequence encodes CAAQGQGPHDYGYTF.

Comments on this clone: Compared with germline, one end of the junction differs, possibly owing to a read error. CDR3 protein: CANSPGANNQPQHF. CDR3 nucleotide sequence: TGCGCCAACAGCCCCGGCGCCAACAATCAGCCCCAGCATTTT. The rearrangement links TRBV4-1 to TRBJ1-5; D call uncertain. The germline V gene has CDR1 MGHRA and CDR2 YSYEKL. The CDR3 contains 14 residues.

The chain employs TRBV25-1 and TRBJ1-6; D unclear. Per germline, CDR1 MGHDK and CDR2 SYGVNS. Trimming removed 4 bases from V and 7 bases from J, with 5 bases in between. This CDR3 is 12 amino acids long. DNA for the CDR3: TGTGCCAGCAGTGCCCTGAATTCACCCCTCCACTTT. This sequence encodes CASSALNSPLHF.

The chain employs TRBV5-1 and TRBJ2-1, with D possibly matching TRBD1 (7 bases). V shed 4 bases and J shed 10 bases, with 15 bases lying between them. The CDR3 has 13 residues. Per the germline V gene, CDR1 is SGHRS and CDR2 is YFSETQ. For the CDR3, the DNA is TGCGCCAGCAGCGAGGGGGAGGACAGGGAGCAGTTCTTC. Translating gives CASSEGEDREQFF.